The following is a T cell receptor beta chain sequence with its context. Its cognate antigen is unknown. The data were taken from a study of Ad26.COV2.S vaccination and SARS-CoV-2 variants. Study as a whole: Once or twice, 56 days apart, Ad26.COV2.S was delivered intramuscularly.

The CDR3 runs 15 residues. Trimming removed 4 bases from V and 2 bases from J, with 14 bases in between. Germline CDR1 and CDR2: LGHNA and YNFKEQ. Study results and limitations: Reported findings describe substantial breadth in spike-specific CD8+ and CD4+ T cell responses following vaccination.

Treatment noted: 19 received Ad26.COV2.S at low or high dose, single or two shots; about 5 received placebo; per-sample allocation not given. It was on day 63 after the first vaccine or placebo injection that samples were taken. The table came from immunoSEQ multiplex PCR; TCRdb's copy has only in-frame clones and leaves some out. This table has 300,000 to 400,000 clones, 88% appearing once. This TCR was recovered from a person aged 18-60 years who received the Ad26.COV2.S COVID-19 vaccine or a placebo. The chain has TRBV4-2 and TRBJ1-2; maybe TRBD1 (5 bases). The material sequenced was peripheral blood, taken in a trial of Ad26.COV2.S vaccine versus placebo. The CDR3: CASSPGGAENYGYTF. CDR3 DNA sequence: TGTGCCAGCAGCCCCGGTGGGGCAGAGAACTATGGCTACACCTTC.